The clone carrying this T cell receptor (beta chain) appeared many times. Its antigen is currently unknown. The data derive from a study of blood T cells in healthy people across ages. Study as a whole: Template switching caught about one barcoded beta molecule for each two T cells. Study results and limitations: In the absence of known donor CMV status, changes in expanded clonotypes were possibly confounded. Age showed a roughly linear inverse relationship with TCR beta diversity per million T cells.

The authors ran a second PCR of roughly 7 to 11 cycles using a sample-barcoded 5' primer and a J-beta primer mix. Each CDR3 protein gets one entry after TCRdb re-called the 5' RACE reads with MiXCR. The data hold about 1.7 million distinct CDR3 sequences, with under 30% observed a single time. Isolation of PBMCs gave at least 7 million cells per sample. The sequence came from a woman in her twenties or thirties in good health. Sequencing was done on a sample of blood.

In DNA, the CDR3 is TGTGCCATCAGTGGAGCGGGAGGGGGCCAAGAGACCCAGTACTTC. This sequence encodes CAISGAGGGQETQYF. The rearrangement links TRBV10-3 to TRBJ2-5; 10 bases are a match to TRBD2. Germline lookup yields CDR1 ENHRY and CDR2 SYGVKD. V shed 4 bases, J shed 1 base, and the junction held 3 bases outside the gene matches. The CDR3 loop spans 15 amino acids.